What follows are 20 T cell receptor beta chains derived from one specimen sequenced in a study of T cells after yellow fever vaccination. TCRdb re-called the 5' RACE reads through MiXCR, storing one row per CDR3 protein. The sample has 150,000 to 200,000 distinct CDR3 sequences; about 6% are singletons. The sequencing here drew on CD4+ T cells sorted from PBMCs, taken on the day of the first yellow fever vaccination. These receptors all come from a young man who received the YFV17D yellow fever vaccine.

This clonotype was seen only a few times. The chain has TRBV29-1 and TRBJ2-1, with D tentatively TRBD1 (6 bases). The CDR3 covers 15 residues. Germline values: CDR1 SQVTM, CDR2 ANQGSEA. Deletions cut 7 bases from V and 1 base from J, with 17 bases between. Here the CDR3 reads CSAVWGLTSYNEQFF. The CDR3 DNA is TGCAGCGCCGTATGGGGGCTCACGTCCTACAATGAGCAGTTCTTC.

This chain links TRBV7-9 with TRBJ2-7, with a possible D match to TRBD2 (5 bases). Deletions cut 1 base from V and 9 bases from J, with 16 bases between. The CDR3 totals 14 residues. Germline V gives CDR1 SEHNR, CDR2 FQNEAQ (reference sequence). The CDR3: CASSLGGPEVPQYV. DNA of the CDR3: TGTGCCAGCAGCTTAGGAGGGCCAGAAGTCCCGCAGTACGTC.

The V gene is TRBV7-6, the J gene TRBJ2-3, with D perhaps being TRBD1 or TRBD2 (5 bases each). From germline, CDR1 is SGHVS and CDR2 FNYEAQ. The CDR3 runs 16 residues. V was cut by 4 bases and J by 1 base, with 15 bases left in between. CDR3 DNA sequence: TGTGCCAGCAGCTCCGGACCGGGGCCCGGCACAGATACGCAGTATTTT. Translating it yields CASSSGPGPGTDTQYF.

In this sample, this clonotype turned up many times. V is TRBV3-1 and J is TRBJ1-5; perhaps TRBD1 as D (5 bases). Trimming removed 5 bases from V and 7 bases from J, with 18 bases in between. The CDR3 runs 15 residues. Germline-derived CDR1 and CDR2 are LGHDT and YNNKEL (reference sequence). For the CDR3, the DNA is TGTGCCAGCAGCACCCAAGCCGGGGGAGGGCAGCCCCAGCATTTT. This codes for CASSTQAGGGQPQHF.

The chain employs TRBV30 and TRBJ2-5, with TRBD2 identical over 12 bases. Germline loops: CDR1 GTSNPN, CDR2 SVGIG (reference sequence). Trimming cost V 2 bases and J 2 bases; bases outside gene matches: 6. The CDR3 is 16 amino acids. CDR3 amino acids: CAWSRWTSGVQETQYF. CDR3 in DNA: TGTGCCTGGAGTCGGTGGACTAGCGGGGTACAAGAGACCCAGTACTTC.

The sample holds a few counts of this clonotype. This chain connects TRBV12-3 or TRBV12-4 to TRBJ2-1; 10 nucleotides match TRBD1. Trimming took 5 bases from V and 8 from J; bases not matched to a gene: 9. There are 15 residues in the CDR3. CDR3 protein: CASSPGTGVRDEQFF. CDR3 DNA: TGTGCCAGCAGTCCCGGGACAGGGGTCCGAGATGAGCAGTTCTTC.

This clonotype has just a few counts. The gene calls are TRBV12-3 or TRBV12-4 and TRBJ1-5, with no clear D. The germline V and J ends were trimmed by 0 bases and 7 bases, with 10 bases remaining between them. The CDR3 sequence is 14 residues long. The CDR3 DNA reads TGTGCCAGCAGTTTAGCAGAGGGAAGGCAGCCCCAGCATTTT. It encodes CASSLAEGRQPQHF.

The genes are TRBV3-1 and TRBJ1-1; unclear D gene. The V end lost 4 bases, the J end lost 6 bases, and 12 bases lay between the germline ends. Per the germline V gene, CDR1 is LGHDT and CDR2 is YNNKEL (reference sequence). This CDR3 comprises 13 residues. CDR3: CASSPIAGPEAFF. The CDR3 nucleotides are TGTGCCAGCAGCCCGATAGCAGGCCCTGAAGCTTTCTTT.

This clonotype was picked up many times. The chain uses TRBV10-3 and TRBJ2-3, with a weak D call TRBD1 (5 bases). Germline lookup yields CDR1 ENHRY and CDR2 SYGVKD. Trimming took off 7 bases at V and 0 bases at J, with 14 bases between the two ends. This CDR3 comprises 15 residues. The CDR3 sequence is CAITDTKSSTDTQYF. CDR3 coding DNA: TGTGCCATCACGGACACAAAATCTAGCACAGATACGCAGTATTTT.

The chain couples TRBV27 to TRBJ2-5; D ambiguous. This CDR3 comprises 15 residues. V was shortened by 5 bases and J by 1 base, with 14 bases between the two germline ends. Germline CDR1 and CDR2: MNHEY and SMNVEV (reference sequence). CDR3 in DNA: TGTGCCAGCAGTCCCCCCCATCTCATCCAAGAGACCCAGTACTTC. Amino acid sequence: CASSPPHLIQETQYF.

This clonotype was seen repeatedly, ten times or more. The rearrangement links TRBV4-3 to TRBJ2-7; TRBD1 agrees at 9 bases. The CDR3 runs to 15 residues. V was pared by 2 bases and J by 6 bases, with 8 bases of the junction left unmatched. CDR1 and CDR2 from the germline V gene are LGHNA and YSLEER. The CDR3 bases are TGCGCCAGCAGCCAAAGTCCGGGACAGGGAAGCGAGCAGTACTTC. Its protein is CASSQSPGQGSEQYF.

This clonotype was observed a few times. Compared with germline, one end of the junction differs, possibly owing to a read error. J is TRBJ1-6 and V is TRBV7-9; D gene uncertain. This CDR3 is built from 15 residues. Germline lookup yields CDR1 SEHNR and CDR2 FQNEAQ (reference sequence). CDR3 in amino acids: CASSPPPGGNSLLHF. For the CDR3, the DNA is TGTGCCAGCTCTCCACCCCCGGGCGGGAATTCACTCCTCCACTTT.

This clonotype was counted a few times. This chain links TRBV18 with TRBJ1-5; no definite D call. This CDR3 contains 13 residues. The germline gives CDR1 KGHSH, CDR2 LQKENI. The V end was cut by 5 bases, the J end by 9 bases, with 14 bases between. The CDR3 is CASSSSGLRPQHF. The CDR3 bases are TGTGCCAGCTCATCCTCCGGTCTAAGGCCCCAGCATTTT.

The chain uses TRBV12-3 or TRBV12-4 and TRBJ1-2; the D gene is possibly TRBD1 (6 bases). This CDR3 has 14 amino acids. The V and J ends lost 8 bases and 4 bases respectively, with 17 bases between them. The CDR3 loop reads CASRGPDRGYGYTF. CDR3 DNA sequence: TGTGCCAGCCGGGGGCCAGATAGAGGCTATGGCTACACCTTC.

This clonotype was picked up a small number of times. The rearrangement uses TRBV5-1 and TRBJ1-1; D gene unclear. V dropped 0 bases and J dropped 10 bases, with 7 bases sitting between them. This CDR3 spans 11 amino acids. Germline V lookup: CDR1 SGHRS, CDR2 YFSETQ. CDR3 in amino acids: CASSLEGSAFF. In nucleotides, the CDR3 is TGCGCCAGCAGCTTGGAGGGTTCAGCTTTCTTT.

This clonotype was seen at least ten times. The chain uses TRBV20-1 and TRBJ2-5, with D perhaps given as TRBD1 or TRBD2 (5 bases each). This CDR3 is 15 amino acids long. The V and J ends lost 3 bases and 0 bases respectively, with 14 bases between them. The germline V gene has CDR1 DFQATT and CDR2 SNEGSKA (reference sequence). CDR3 loop: CSASGPLGDQETQYF. The CDR3 DNA is TGCAGTGCTAGTGGGCCCCTGGGGGACCAAGAGACCCAGTACTTC.

The gene calls are TRBV24-1 and TRBJ2-3, with TRBD2 identical over 14 bases. In germline, CDR1 is KGHDR, CDR2 SFDVKD. Trimming removed 6 bases from V and 7 bases from J; junction bases left unmatched: 5. The CDR3 is made up of 15 amino acids. The CDR3 here is CATSPGTSGGYTQYF. The CDR3 bases are TGTGCCACCAGTCCTGGGACTAGCGGGGGTTATACGCAGTATTTT.

The gene calls are TRBV30 and TRBJ1-2, with D possibly matching TRBD1 (6 bases). The V and J ends lost 7 bases and 8 bases respectively, with 29 bases between them. The CDR3 runs 16 residues. Germline values: CDR1 GTSNPN, CDR2 SVGIG (reference sequence). CDR3 bases: TGTGCCTCCCCTCCGGGGAACACACTAGTGACAGGAGGCTACACCTTC. The encoded protein is CASPPGNTLVTGGYTF.

This clonotype has more than one count but fewer than ten. The rearrangement uses TRBV6-1 and TRBJ1-6; no firm D call. V was clipped by 3 bases and J by 8 bases, with 14 bases between them. The V gene's germline CDR1 is MNHNS and CDR2 SASEGT. The CDR3 length is 15 residues. CDR3 sequence (DNA): TGTGCCAGCAGTGACGGACTGGCGGGAGATTCACCCCTCCACTTT. Amino acids: CASSDGLAGDSPLHF.

With respect to this clonotype: A junction boundary mismatches the germline segment, possibly from a read error. The chain joins TRBV7-7 to TRBJ2-6; D uncertain. The CDR3 extends over 16 amino acids. Germline CDR1 reads SSHAT; CDR2 reads FNYEAQ (reference sequence). The CDR3 DNA is TGTGCTAGCAGCCCCGTGGGGTTAAGCGGGGCCAACGTCCTGACTTTC. This encodes CASSPVGLSGANVLTF.